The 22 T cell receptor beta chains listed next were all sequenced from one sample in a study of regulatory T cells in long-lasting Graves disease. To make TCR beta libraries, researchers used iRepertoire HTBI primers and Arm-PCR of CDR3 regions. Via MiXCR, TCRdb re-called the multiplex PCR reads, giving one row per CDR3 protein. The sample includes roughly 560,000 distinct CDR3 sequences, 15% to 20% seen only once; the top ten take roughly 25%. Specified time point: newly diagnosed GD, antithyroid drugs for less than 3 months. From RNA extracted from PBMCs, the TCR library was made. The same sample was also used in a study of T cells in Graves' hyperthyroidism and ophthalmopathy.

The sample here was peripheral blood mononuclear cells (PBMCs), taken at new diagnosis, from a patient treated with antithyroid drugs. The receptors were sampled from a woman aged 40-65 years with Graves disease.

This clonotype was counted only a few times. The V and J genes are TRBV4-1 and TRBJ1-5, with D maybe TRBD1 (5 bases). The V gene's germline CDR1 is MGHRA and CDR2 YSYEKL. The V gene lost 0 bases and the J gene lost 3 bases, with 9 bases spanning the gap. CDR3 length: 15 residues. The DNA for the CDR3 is TGCGCCAGCAGCCAAGATCAGGGTTACAATCAGCCCCAGCATTTT. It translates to CASSQDQGYNQPQHF.

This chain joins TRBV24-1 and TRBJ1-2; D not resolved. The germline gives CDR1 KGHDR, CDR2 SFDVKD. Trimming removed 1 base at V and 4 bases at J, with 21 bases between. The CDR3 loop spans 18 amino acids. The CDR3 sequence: CATSDFAVGEDGSYGYTF. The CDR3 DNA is TGTGCCACCAGTGATTTCGCTGTTGGAGAAGACGGTAGCTATGGCTACACCTTC.

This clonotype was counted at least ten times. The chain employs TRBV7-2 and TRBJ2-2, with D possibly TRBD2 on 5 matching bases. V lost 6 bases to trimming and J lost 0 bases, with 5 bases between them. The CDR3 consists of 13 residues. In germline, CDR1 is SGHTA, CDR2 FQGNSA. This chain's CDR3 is CASRLANTGELFF. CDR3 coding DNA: TGTGCCAGCAGACTAGCGAACACCGGGGAGCTGTTTTTT.

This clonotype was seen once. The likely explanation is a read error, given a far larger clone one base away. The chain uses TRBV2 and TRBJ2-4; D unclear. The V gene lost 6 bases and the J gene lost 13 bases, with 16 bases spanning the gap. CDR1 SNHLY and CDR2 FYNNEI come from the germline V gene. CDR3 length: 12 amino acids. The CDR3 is CASRALDNEQYF. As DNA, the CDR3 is TGTGCCAGCAGGGCCCTAGACAATGAGCAGTACTTC.

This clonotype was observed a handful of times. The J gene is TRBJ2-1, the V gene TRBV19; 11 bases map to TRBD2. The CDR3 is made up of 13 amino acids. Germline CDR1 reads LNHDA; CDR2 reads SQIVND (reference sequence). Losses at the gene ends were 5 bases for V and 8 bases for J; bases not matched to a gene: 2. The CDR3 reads CASSVGLADEQFF. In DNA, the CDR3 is TGTGCCAGTAGTGTGGGACTAGCGGATGAGCAGTTCTTC.

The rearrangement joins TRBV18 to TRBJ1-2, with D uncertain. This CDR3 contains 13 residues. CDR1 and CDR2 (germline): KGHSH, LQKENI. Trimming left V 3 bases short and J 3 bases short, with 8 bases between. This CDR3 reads CASSPSDYYGYTF. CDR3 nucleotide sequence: TGTGCCAGCTCACCCAGCGACTACTATGGCTACACCTTC.

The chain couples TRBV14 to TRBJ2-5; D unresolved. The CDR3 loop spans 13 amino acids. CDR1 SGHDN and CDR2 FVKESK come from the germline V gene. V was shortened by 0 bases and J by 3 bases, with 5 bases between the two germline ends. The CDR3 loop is CASSQEWEETQYF. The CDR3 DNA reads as TGTGCCAGCAGCCAAGAATGGGAAGAGACCCAGTACTTC.

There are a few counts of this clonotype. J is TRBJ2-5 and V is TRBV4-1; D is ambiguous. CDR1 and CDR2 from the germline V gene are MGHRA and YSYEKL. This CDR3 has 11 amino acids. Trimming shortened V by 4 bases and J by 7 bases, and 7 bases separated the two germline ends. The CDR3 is CASSRGWTQYF. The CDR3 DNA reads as TGCGCCAGCAGCCGGGGATGGACCCAGTACTTC.

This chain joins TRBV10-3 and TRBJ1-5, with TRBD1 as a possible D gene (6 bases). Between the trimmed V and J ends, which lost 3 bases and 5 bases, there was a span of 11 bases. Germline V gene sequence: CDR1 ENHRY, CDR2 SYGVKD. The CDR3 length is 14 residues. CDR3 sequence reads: CAISESRGYQPQHF. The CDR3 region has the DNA TGTGCCATCAGTGAATCGAGGGGGTATCAGCCCCAGCATTTT.

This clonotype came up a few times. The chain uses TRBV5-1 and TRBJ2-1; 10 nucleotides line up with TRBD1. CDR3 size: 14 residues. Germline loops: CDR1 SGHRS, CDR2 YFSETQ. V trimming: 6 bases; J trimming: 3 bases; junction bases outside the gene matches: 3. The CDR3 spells CASTDRGLYNEQFF. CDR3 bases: TGCGCCAGCACAGACAGGGGGCTCTACAATGAGCAGTTCTTC.

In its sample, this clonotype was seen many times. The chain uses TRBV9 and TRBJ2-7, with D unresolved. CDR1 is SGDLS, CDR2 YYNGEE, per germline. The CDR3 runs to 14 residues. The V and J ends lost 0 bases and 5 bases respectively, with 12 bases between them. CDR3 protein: CASSVGPSLDEQYF. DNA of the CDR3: TGTGCCAGCAGCGTAGGGCCCTCCCTCGACGAGCAGTACTTC.

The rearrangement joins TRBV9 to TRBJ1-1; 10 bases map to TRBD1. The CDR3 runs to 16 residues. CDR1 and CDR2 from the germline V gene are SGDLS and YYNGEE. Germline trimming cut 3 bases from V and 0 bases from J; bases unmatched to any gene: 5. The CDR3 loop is CASSAWTGGLNTEAFF. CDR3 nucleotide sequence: TGTGCCAGCAGCGCATGGACAGGGGGATTGAACACTGAAGCTTTCTTT.

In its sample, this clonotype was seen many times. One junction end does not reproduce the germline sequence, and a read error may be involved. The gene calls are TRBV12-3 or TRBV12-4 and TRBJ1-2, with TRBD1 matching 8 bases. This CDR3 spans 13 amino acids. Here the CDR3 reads CASSLADRVGYTF. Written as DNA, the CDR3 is TGTGCCAGCAGCTTAGCGGACAGGGTCGGCTACACCTTC.

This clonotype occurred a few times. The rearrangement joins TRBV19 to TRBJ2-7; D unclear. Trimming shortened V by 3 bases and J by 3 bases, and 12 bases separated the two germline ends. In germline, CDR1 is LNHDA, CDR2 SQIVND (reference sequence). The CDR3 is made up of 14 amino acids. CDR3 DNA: TGTGCCAGTAGTATCCGAACATCCGGCTACGAGCAGTACTTC. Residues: CASSIRTSGYEQYF.

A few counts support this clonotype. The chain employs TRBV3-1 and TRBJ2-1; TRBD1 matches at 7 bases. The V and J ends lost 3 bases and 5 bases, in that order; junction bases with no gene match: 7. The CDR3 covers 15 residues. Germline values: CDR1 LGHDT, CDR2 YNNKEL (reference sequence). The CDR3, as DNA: TGTGCCAGCAGCCAGTCCGGGACAGCCAACAATGAGCAGTTCTTC. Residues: CASSQSGTANNEQFF.

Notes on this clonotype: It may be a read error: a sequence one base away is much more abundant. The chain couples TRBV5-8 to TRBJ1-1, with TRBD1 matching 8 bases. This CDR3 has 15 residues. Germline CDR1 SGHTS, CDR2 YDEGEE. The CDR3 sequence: CASSLRSTGATEALF. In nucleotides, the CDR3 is TGTGCCAGCAGCCTGAGATCGACAGGGGCCACTGAAGCTCTCTTT.

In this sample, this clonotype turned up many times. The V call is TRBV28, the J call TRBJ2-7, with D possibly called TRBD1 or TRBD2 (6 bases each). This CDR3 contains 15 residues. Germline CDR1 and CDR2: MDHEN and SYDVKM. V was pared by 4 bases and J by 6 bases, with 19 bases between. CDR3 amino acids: CASSSLVGGIGEQYF. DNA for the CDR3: TGTGCCAGCAGTTCCCTTGTGGGGGGCATCGGCGAGCAGTACTTC.

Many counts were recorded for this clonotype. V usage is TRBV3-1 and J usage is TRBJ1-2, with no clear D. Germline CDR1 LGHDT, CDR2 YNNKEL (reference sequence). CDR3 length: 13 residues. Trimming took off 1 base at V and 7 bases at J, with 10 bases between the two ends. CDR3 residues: CASSQVTVGGYTF. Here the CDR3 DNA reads TGTGCCAGCAGCCAAGTTACTGTGGGTGGCTACACCTTC.

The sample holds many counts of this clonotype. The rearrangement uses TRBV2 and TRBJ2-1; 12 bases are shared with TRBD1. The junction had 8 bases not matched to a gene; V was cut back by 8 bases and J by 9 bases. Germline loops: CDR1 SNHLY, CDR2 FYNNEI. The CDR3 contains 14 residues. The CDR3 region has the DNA TGTGCCAGCCGAGGGGGACAGGGGGCCGGTGAGCAGTTCTTC. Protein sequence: CASRGGQGAGEQFF.

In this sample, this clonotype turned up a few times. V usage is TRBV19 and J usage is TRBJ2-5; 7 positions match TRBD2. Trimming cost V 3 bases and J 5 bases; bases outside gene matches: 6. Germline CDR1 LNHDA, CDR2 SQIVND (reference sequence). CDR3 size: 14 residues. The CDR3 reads CASSIGGGVETQYF. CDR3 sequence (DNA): TGTGCCAGTAGTATCGGTGGGGGGGTGGAGACCCAGTACTTC.

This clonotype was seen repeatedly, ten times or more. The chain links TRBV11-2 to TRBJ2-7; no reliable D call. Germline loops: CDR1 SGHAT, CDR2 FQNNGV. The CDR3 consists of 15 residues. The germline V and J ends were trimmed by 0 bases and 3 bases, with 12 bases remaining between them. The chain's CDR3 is CASSLDLGRNYEQYF. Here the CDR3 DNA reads TGTGCCAGCAGCTTAGATCTAGGTAGAAACTACGAGCAGTACTTC.

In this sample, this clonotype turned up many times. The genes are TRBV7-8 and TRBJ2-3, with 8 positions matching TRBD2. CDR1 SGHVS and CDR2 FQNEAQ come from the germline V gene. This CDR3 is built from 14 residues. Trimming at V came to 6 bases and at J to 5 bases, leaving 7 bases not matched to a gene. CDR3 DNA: TGTGCCAGCAGTTCTCGGGGGGGGGTAGATACGCAGTATTTT. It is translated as CASSSRGGVDTQYF.